These 4 T cell receptor beta chains came from one sample sequenced in a study of cytomegalovirus exposure and HLA in healthy donors. The PCR used 60 Vbeta and 13 Jbeta primers. The protocol was immunoSEQ multiplex PCR, while the TCRdb copy is restricted to in-frame clones and leaves out a portion. The repertoire holds about 160,000 clones, with around nine tenths as singletons. Sequenced input: PBMCs. Receptors originate from a woman in her twenties or thirties in good health and CMV-seronegative.

The V call is TRBV29-1, the J call TRBJ2-4, with 8 nucleotides matching TRBD1. V gave up 2 bases and J gave up 3 bases; unmatched junction bases: 3. Germline V gene lookup returns CDR1 SQVTM and CDR2 ANQGSEA. The length of the CDR3 is 14 residues. The DNA of the CDR3 is TGCAGCGTTGAACGTGGACAGGGCAAAAACATTCAGTACTTC. This sequence encodes CSVERGQGKNIQYF.

The chain joins TRBV7-6 to TRBJ2-1; 9 bases agree with TRBD2. Trimming removed 2 bases from V and 6 bases from J; junction bases left unmatched: 5. CDR3 length: 15 residues. The germline V gene has CDR1 SGHVS and CDR2 FNYEAQ. CDR3 nucleotide sequence: TGTGCCAGCAGCTTATGGCGGGAGGGCCTCAATGAGCAGTTCTTC. Translation gives CASSLWREGLNEQFF.

The chain combines TRBV5-4 with TRBJ2-3; 8 bases fit TRBD2. Germline lookup yields CDR1 SGHNT and CDR2 YYREEE (reference sequence). V shed 5 bases and J 9 bases; nucleotides not matched to a gene: 8. The CDR3 loop spans 13 amino acids. CDR3 in amino acids: CASSQLPSGTQYF. The CDR3 DNA sequence: TGTGCCAGCAGTCAACTACCTAGCGGGACGCAGTATTTT.

The chain is built from TRBV9 and TRBJ2-1; 11 positions agree with TRBD2. J lost 7 bases, V lost 3 bases, and 9 bases had no gene match. CDR1 and CDR2 from the germline V gene are SGDLS and YYNGEE. This CDR3 has 16 residues. CDR3 residues: CASSARTSGGHNEQFF. In DNA, the CDR3 is TGTGCCAGCAGCGCCCGTACTAGCGGGGGCCATAATGAGCAGTTCTTC.